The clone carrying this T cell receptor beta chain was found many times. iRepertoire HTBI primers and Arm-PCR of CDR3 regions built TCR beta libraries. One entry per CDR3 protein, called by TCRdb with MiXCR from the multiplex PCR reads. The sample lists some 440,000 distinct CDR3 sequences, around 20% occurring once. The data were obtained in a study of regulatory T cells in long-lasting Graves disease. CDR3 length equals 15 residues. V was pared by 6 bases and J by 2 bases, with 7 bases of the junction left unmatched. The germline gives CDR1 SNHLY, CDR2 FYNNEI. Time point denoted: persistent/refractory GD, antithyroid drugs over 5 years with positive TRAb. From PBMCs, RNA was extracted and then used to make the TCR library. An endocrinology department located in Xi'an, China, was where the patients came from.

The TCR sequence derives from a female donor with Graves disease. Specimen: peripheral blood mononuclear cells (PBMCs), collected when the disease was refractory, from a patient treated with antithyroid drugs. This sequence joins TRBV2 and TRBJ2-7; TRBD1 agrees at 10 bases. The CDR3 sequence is CASRGDRGKPYEQYF. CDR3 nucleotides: TGTGCCAGCAGGGGGGACAGGGGCAAACCCTACGAGCAGTACTTC.